These 26 T cell receptor beta chains were sequenced from one sample in a study of post-analysis software for immune sequencing data (dated by TCRdb to between 2014 and 2017). Their antigens are not known. Summary of the overall study and its limitations: Roughly 5 TRBV segments, including TRBV5-6, TRBV5-1 and TRBV20-1, were significantly more frequent in patients than controls.

Library prep was done by PCR. Sequencing relied on an Illumina HiSeq 2500. To reduce PCR and sequencing biases, unique molecular identifiers were built into the TCR beta cDNA libraries. The public reads were run again by TCRdb, first through fastp at Q25 and then through MiXCR, and only productive beta chains were kept. Rows are combined by CDR3 protein, so each entry shows the most common genes and DNA. The sample table holds fewer than 550,000 distinct CDR3 sequences, of which around a third were seen once. Jointly, the top ten make up approximately 6% of the sample. The source material was blood. All receptors come from a girl aged 2 to 17 with multiple sclerosis.

The rearrangement links TRBV2 to TRBJ2-1; D perhaps matches TRBD2 (7 bases). The CDR3 spans 15 residues. Trimming shortened V by 9 bases and J by 2 bases, and 17 bases separated the two germline ends. Germline-derived CDR1 and CDR2 are SNHLY and FYNNEI. The CDR3 bases are TGTGCCAGTGACAGGTGGGGAGGGACCTACAATGAGCAGTTCTTC. Protein: CASDRWGGTYNEQFF.

This clonotype was detected a few times. The genes are TRBV15 and TRBJ2-5, with 8 positions matching TRBD1. CDR3 size: 16 residues. Germline CDR1 reads LNHNV; CDR2 reads YYDKDF (reference sequence). J was trimmed by 2 bases and V by 1 base; bases with no gene match: 6. The CDR3 loop is CATSRGNRGTQETQYF. In DNA form, the CDR3 reads TGTGCCACCAGCAGAGGTAACAGGGGGACTCAAGAGACCCAGTACTTC.

The chain is built from TRBV12-3 or TRBV12-4 and TRBJ2-1; 7 nucleotides align to TRBD1. There are 15 residues in the CDR3. The V and J ends lost 5 bases and 6 bases, in that order; junction bases with no gene match: 10. The chain's CDR3 is CASSPTGSPGNEQFF. The CDR3 DNA sequence: TGTGCCAGCAGTCCGACAGGGTCCCCTGGCAATGAGCAGTTCTTC.

This clonotype was recorded a few times. The chain employs TRBV20-1 and TRBJ2-1; 7 positions match TRBD2. The CDR3 covers 15 residues. Germline lookup yields CDR1 DFQATT and CDR2 SNEGSKA (reference sequence). The V and J ends lost 5 bases and 1 base, in that order; junction bases with no gene match: 8. The CDR3 DNA is TGCAGTGCTTGCCGGACTAGGGGTTCCTACAATGAGCAGTTCTTC. It codes for CSACRTRGSYNEQFF.

V usage is TRBV12-3 or TRBV12-4 and J usage is TRBJ1-4; TRBD1 is a possible D gene (5 bases). Trimming took 6 bases from V and 3 from J, leaving 11 bases between them. This CDR3 comprises 14 residues. The CDR3 nucleotides read TGTGCCAGCAGCCCGGGGGGGGCTAATGAAAAACTGTTTTTT. Its protein is CASSPGGANEKLFF.

This clonotype has more than one count but fewer than ten. The chain couples TRBV12-3 or TRBV12-4 to TRBJ2-3; 12 nucleotides align to TRBD2. The J segment lost 2 bases and the V segment lost 6 bases, leaving 6 bases of the junction unmatched. There are 16 residues in the CDR3. CDR3 coding DNA: TGTGCCAGCAGCCACGGGACTAGCGGGTACACAGATACGCAGTATTTT. Translation gives CASSHGTSGYTDTQYF.

The chain couples TRBV5-1 to TRBJ2-7, with D maybe TRBD2 (5 bases). Trimming cost V 4 bases and J 11 bases, with 22 bases left between them. This CDR3 comprises 14 residues. Germline V gives CDR1 SGHRS, CDR2 YFSETQ. In nucleotides, the CDR3 is TGCGCCAGCAGCCTGGACTCGATGGGGAGAATGAAGTACTTC. Translated, it gives CASSLDSMGRMKYF.

The chain joins TRBV3-1 to TRBJ1-4; no firm D call. From germline, CDR1 is LGHDT and CDR2 YNNKEL (reference sequence). Trimming took 0 bases from V and 5 from J, leaving 10 bases between them. The CDR3 totals 15 residues. This CDR3 reads CASSQDRDKNEKLFF. CDR3 sequence (DNA): TGTGCCAGCAGCCAAGACCGCGACAAGAATGAAAAACTGTTTTTT.

The V call is TRBV6-5, the J call TRBJ1-6; 8 positions match TRBD1. Germline V gene lookup returns CDR1 MNHEY and CDR2 SVGAGI. This CDR3 region has 15 residues. V shed 5 bases, J shed 7 bases, and the junction held 7 bases outside the gene matches. This chain's CDR3 is CASSPDRGLNSPLHF. The CDR3 DNA sequence: TGTGCCAGCAGTCCAGACAGGGGCCTCAATTCACCCCTCCACTTT.

This clonotype has only a few counts. This chain links TRBV18 with TRBJ2-5; no definite D call. Trimming took 3 bases from V and 0 from J, leaving 11 bases between them. The CDR3 spans 15 residues. CDR1 and CDR2 (germline): KGHSH, LQKENI. The CDR3 here is CASSPGGWYQETQYF. The CDR3 coding sequence is TGTGCCAGCTCACCCGGCGGATGGTACCAAGAGACCCAGTACTTC.

This rearrangement joins TRBV20-1 to TRBJ2-5, with 8 bases aligning to TRBD2. V gave up 5 bases and J gave up 5 bases; unmatched junction bases: 16. Germline V gene data show CDR1 as DFQATT and CDR2 as SNEGSKA (reference sequence). The CDR3 covers 16 residues. This CDR3 is CSAPLTSGGFHETQYF. Here the CDR3 DNA reads TGCAGTGCTCCACTTACTAGCGGAGGTTTCCACGAGACCCAGTACTTC.

This clonotype was counted between two and nine times. This chain joins TRBV7-9 and TRBJ2-1, with TRBD1 matching 9 bases. Germline V gene sequence: CDR1 SEHNR, CDR2 FQNEAQ (reference sequence). This CDR3 spans 19 amino acids. Germline trimming cut 7 bases from V and 0 bases from J; bases unmatched to any gene: 16. The CDR3 DNA reads TGTGCCAGCATCCTAGCCGGGACAGGGACTTCGAGCTCCTACAATGAGCAGTTCTTC. Its protein product is CASILAGTGTSSSYNEQFF. The whole variable domain, filled in from reference TRBV7-9 and TRBJ2-1, reads DTGVSQNPRHKITKRGQNVTFRCDPISEHNRLYWYRQTLGQGPEFLTYFQNEAQLEKSRLLSDRFSAERPKGSFSTLEIQRTEQGDSAMYLCASILAGTGTSSSYNEQFFGPGTRLTVL.

This clonotype was counted only a few times. This chain links TRBV4-1 with TRBJ2-5; 11 bases map to TRBD2. With V trimmed by 4 bases and J by 0 bases, 7 bases remained unmatched. CDR3 size: 17 residues. Germline CDR1 MGHRA, CDR2 YSYEKL. The CDR3 coding sequence is TGCGCCAGCAGCCTTGACCCGGGACTAGCGGACCAAGAGACCCAGTACTTC. Translated: CASSLDPGLADQETQYF.

As for this clonotype: With a much larger clone just one base away, this may be a read error. This sequence joins TRBV7-2 and TRBJ2-7; tentative D call: TRBD2 (5 bases). The V end was cut by 7 bases, the J end by 3 bases, with 19 bases between. Germline lookup yields CDR1 SGHTA and CDR2 FQGNSA. The length of the CDR3 is 15 residues. CDR3 residues: CASTLPGRDCYEQYF. The DNA of the CDR3 is TGTGCCAGCACCCTGCCGGGGAGAGACTGCTACGAGCAGTACTTC.

This clonotype was seen many times. J is TRBJ2-5 and V is TRBV29-1; D gene unclear. V dropped 4 bases and J dropped 5 bases, with 8 bases sitting between them. Germline CDR1 is SQVTM and CDR2 is ANQGSEA. The CDR3 extends over 11 amino acids. CDR3 nucleotides: TGCAGCGTTGTGGTTTTGGAGACCCAGTACTTC. Translated, it gives CSVVVLETQYF.

There are a few counts of this clonotype. The chain links TRBV11-2 to TRBJ1-2; 9 bases match TRBD1. CDR1 SGHAT and CDR2 FQNNGV come from the germline V gene. The CDR3 length is 16 residues. The V and J ends lost 0 bases and 4 bases, in that order; junction bases with no gene match: 6. CDR3 amino acids: CASSLDLTGGSYGYTF. The CDR3 DNA follows: TGTGCCAGCAGCTTAGACCTGACAGGGGGAAGCTATGGCTACACCTTC.

Only a few counts were recorded for this clonotype. The chain recombines TRBV6-1 with TRBJ1-2, with D possibly matching TRBD1 (5 bases). V gave up 6 bases and J gave up 2 bases, with 16 bases separating them. CDR3 length equals 15 residues. The germline CDR1 and CDR2 sequences are MNHNS and SASEGT. The CDR3 sequence is CASSLIRDSNYGYTF. DNA for the CDR3: TGTGCCAGCAGCCTTATCCGGGACTCAAACTATGGCTACACCTTC.

The V call is TRBV20-1, the J call TRBJ2-1, with D unclear. The CDR3 loop spans 13 amino acids. Germline CDR1 DFQATT, CDR2 SNEGSKA (reference sequence). V lost 0 bases and J lost 9, with 12 bases in between. CDR3 loop: CSARDPRWREQFF. DNA of the CDR3: TGCAGTGCTAGAGATCCAAGGTGGCGTGAGCAGTTCTTC.

This clonotype was counted only a few times. This chain joins TRBV12-3 or TRBV12-4 and TRBJ2-3; 10 nucleotides agree with TRBD2. V lost 6 bases to trimming and J lost 6 bases; unmatched junction nucleotides: 6. The CDR3 is made up of 14 amino acids. CDR3 loop: CASRDSGGRDTQYF. The CDR3 DNA reads TGTGCCAGCAGGGATAGCGGGGGGAGGGATACGCAGTATTTT.

This clonotype has just a few counts. The chain joins TRBV20-1 to TRBJ2-5; perhaps TRBD1 as D (6 bases). Trimming stripped 0 bases from V and 2 bases from J, with 22 bases between. The germline V gene encodes CDR1 DFQATT and CDR2 SNEGSKA (reference sequence). The CDR3 sequence is 18 residues long. The CDR3 DNA follows: TGCAGTGCTAGAGATCCGGCTCAAGCTAAGGGACATCAAGAGACCCAGTACTTC. Its translation: CSARDPAQAKGHQETQYF.

This clonotype was detected a few times. V usage is TRBV5-1 and J usage is TRBJ2-1; 8 nucleotides agree with TRBD1. Per germline, CDR1 SGHRS and CDR2 YFSETQ. This CDR3 comprises 15 residues. After removal of 2 bases from V and 7 bases from J, the junction contained 8 bases not matched to a gene. The CDR3 nucleotides read TGCGCCAGCAGCTTCACCTGGACAGGGTTTAATGAGCAGTTCTTC. Its translation: CASSFTWTGFNEQFF.

This clonotype has a single count. The rearrangement joins TRBV7-3 to TRBJ1-2; no clear D. There are 15 residues in the CDR3. V lost 5 bases and J lost 6, with 19 bases in between. CDR1 is SGHTA, CDR2 FQGTGA, per germline. CDR3 residues: CASSPNPSTDNGYTF. The CDR3 DNA reads as TGTGCCAGCAGCCCGAACCCCTCGACGGATAATGGCTACACCTTC.

The genes are TRBV7-9 and TRBJ1-1; possible D gene TRBD1, 5 bases. V gave up 8 bases and J gave up 4 bases, with 8 bases separating them. Germline V lookup: CDR1 SEHNR, CDR2 FQNEAQ (reference sequence). This CDR3 region has 11 residues. The CDR3 DNA is TGTGCCAGCTGTGGGGGCACTGAAGCTTTCTTT. It is translated as CASCGGTEAFF.

This rearrangement joins TRBV4-1 to TRBJ2-3; D possibly uses TRBD1 or TRBD2 (5 bases each). The CDR3 is 16 amino acids. V lost 0 bases and J 3 bases, leaving 13 bases between the germline ends. CDR1 and CDR2 (germline): MGHRA, YSYEKL. CDR3 in DNA: TGCGCCAGCAGCCAAGATCCGGGGACGGGGACAGATACGCAGTATTTT. The encoded protein is CASSQDPGTGTDTQYF.

This clonotype was seen only a few times. The chain combines TRBV9 with TRBJ1-2, with no clear D. V was clipped by 0 bases and J by 2 bases, with 14 bases between them. Germline CDR1 and CDR2: SGDLS and YYNGEE. The CDR3 runs 16 residues. Written as DNA, the CDR3 is TGTGCCAGCAGCGTAGGACCGACCCCGATCAACTATGGCTACACCTTC. This gives the protein CASSVGPTPINYGYTF.

J is TRBJ1-5 and V is TRBV12-3 or TRBV12-4, with 10 bases aligning to TRBD1. J gave up 2 bases and V 5 bases, and 15 bases lay outside the gene matches. This CDR3 is 19 amino acids long. CDR3 DNA sequence: TGTGCCAGCAGTCCCGAGGGGGACAGGGGCGATGGGGGCAATCAGCCCCAGCATTTT. Translated: CASSPEGDRGDGGNQPQHF.